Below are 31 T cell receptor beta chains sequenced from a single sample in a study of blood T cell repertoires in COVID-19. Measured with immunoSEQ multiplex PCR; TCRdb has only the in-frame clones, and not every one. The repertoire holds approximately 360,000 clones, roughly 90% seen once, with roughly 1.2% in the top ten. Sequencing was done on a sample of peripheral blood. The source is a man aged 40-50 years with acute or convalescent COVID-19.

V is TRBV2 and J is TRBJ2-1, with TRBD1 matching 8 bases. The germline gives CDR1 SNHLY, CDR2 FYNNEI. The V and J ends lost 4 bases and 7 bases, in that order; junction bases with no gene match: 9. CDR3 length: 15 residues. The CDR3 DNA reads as TGTGCCAGCAGTGCGGACAGGGCCTCGGGGAATGAGCAGTTCTTC. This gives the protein CASSADRASGNEQFF.

As DNA, the CDR3 is TGCGCCAGCAGCCGAACGGCGGGGGGGTCGAACACTGAAGCTTTCTTT. Translation: CASSRTAGGSNTEAFF. V usage is TRBV5-1 and J usage is TRBJ1-1; D possibly corresponds to TRBD1 (5 bases). This CDR3 comprises 16 residues. V lost 4 bases and J 1 base, leaving 17 bases between the germline ends. From germline, CDR1 is SGHRS and CDR2 YFSETQ.

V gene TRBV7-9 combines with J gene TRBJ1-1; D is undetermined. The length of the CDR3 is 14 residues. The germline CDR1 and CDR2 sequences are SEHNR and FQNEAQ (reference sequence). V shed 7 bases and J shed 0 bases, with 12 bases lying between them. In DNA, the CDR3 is TGTGCCAGCACTTGGGCAGTCATGAACACTGAAGCTTTCTTT. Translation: CASTWAVMNTEAFF.

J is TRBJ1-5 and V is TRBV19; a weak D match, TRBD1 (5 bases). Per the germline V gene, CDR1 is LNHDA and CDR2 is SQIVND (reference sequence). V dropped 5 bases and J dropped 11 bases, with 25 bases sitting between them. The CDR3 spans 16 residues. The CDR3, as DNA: TGTGCCAGTAGTCCCAACGATGACAGTCGTGGAAGGGCCCAGCATTTT. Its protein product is CASSPNDDSRGRAQHF.

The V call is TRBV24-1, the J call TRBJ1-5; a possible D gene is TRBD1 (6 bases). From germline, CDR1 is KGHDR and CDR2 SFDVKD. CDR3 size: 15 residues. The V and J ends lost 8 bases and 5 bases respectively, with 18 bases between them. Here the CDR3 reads CATNRSMDRHQPQHF. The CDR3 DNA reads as TGTGCCACCAATCGATCAATGGACAGACATCAGCCCCAGCATTTT.

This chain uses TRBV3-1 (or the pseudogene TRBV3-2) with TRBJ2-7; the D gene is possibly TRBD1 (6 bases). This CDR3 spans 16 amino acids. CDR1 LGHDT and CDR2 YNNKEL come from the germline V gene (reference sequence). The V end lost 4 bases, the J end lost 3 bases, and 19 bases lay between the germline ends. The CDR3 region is CASSRGRNRVFYEQYF. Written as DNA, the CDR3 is TGTGCCAGCAGCCGGGGCCGTAACAGGGTCTTCTACGAGCAGTACTTC.

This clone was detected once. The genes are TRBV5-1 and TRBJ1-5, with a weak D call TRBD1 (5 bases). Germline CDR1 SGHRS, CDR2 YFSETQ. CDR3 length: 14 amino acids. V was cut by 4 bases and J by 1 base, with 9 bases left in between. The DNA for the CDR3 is TGCGCCAGCAGCCCGGAGGGGAGCAATCAGCCCCAGCATTTT. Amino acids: CASSPEGSNQPQHF.

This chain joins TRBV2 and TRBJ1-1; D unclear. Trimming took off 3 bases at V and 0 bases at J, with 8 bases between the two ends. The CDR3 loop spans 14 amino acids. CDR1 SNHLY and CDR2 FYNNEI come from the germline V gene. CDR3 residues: CASSEARMNTEAFF. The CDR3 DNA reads TGTGCCAGCAGTGAGGCCAGAATGAACACTGAAGCTTTCTTT.

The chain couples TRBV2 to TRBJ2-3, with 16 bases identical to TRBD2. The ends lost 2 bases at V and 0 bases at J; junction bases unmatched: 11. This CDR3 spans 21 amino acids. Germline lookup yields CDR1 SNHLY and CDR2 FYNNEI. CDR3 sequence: CASSERPPGTSGGASTDTQYF. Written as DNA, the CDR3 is TGTGCCAGCAGTGAAAGGCCCCCCGGGACTAGCGGGGGGGCTAGCACAGATACGCAGTATTTT.

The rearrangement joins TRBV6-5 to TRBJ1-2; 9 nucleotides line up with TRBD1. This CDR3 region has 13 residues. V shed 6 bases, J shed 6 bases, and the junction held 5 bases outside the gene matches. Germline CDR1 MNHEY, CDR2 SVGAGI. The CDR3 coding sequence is TGTGCCAGCAGCCGCGGGACAGGGAATGGCTACACCTTC. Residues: CASSRGTGNGYTF.

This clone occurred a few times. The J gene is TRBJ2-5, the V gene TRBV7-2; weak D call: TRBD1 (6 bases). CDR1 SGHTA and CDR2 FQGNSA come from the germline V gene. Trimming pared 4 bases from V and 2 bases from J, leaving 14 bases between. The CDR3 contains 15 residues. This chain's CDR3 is CASSSTGTAQETQYF. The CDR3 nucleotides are TGTGCCAGCAGCTCAACAGGGACGGCTCAAGAGACCCAGTACTTC.

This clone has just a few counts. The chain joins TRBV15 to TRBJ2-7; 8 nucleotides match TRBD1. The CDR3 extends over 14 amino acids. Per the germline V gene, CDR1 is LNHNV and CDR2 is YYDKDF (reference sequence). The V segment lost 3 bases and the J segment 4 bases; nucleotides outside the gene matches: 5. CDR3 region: CATSRYRDRYEQYF. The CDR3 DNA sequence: TGTGCCACCAGCAGGTACCGGGACAGGTACGAGCAGTACTTC.

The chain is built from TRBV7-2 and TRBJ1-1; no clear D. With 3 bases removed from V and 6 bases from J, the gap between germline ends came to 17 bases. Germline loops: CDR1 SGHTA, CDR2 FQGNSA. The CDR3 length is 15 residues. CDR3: CASSFRRPLLPEAFF. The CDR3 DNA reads TGTGCCAGCAGCTTTCGGAGGCCCCTCCTACCTGAAGCTTTCTTT.

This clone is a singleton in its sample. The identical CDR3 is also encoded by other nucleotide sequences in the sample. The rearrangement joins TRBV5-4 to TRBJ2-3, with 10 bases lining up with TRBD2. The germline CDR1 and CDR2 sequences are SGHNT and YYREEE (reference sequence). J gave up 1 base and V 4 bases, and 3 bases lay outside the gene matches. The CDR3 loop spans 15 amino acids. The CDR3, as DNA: TGTGCCAGCAGCCCCGGACTAGCGGGCACAGATACGCAGTATTTT. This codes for CASSPGLAGTDTQYF.

CDR3 nucleotide sequence: TGTGCCAGCAGTTACTCGAGACAGGGGGCCGCATATGGCTACACCTTC. This translates into CASSYSRQGAAYGYTF. This sequence joins TRBV6-5 and TRBJ1-2; 10 bases are a match to TRBD1. V was pared by 0 bases and J by 5 bases, with 6 bases of the junction left unmatched. Germline V gives CDR1 MNHEY, CDR2 SVGAGI. This CDR3 region has 16 residues.

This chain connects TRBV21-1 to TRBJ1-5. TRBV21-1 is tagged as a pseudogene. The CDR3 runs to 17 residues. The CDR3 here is CASSKALGRGSNQPQHF. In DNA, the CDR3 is TGTGCCAGCAGCAAAGCGCTCGGGCGGGGGAGCAATCAGCCCCAGCATTTT.

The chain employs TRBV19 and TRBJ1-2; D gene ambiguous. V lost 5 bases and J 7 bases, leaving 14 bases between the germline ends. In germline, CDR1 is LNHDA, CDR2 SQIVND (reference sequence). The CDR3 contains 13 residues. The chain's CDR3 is CASSHSPSGGYTF. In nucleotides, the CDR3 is TGTGCCAGTAGTCACAGTCCCTCTGGTGGCTACACCTTC. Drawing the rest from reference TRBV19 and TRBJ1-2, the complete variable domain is DGGITQSPKYLFRKEGQNVTLSCEQNLNHDAMYWYRQDPGQGLRLIYYSQIVNDFQKGDIAEGYSVSREKKESFPLTVTSAQKNPTAFYLCASSHSPSGGYTFGSGTRLTVV.

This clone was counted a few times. This chain's CDR3 is CASSPWGWKNTGELFF. The CDR3 coding sequence is TGTGCCAGCAGCCCTTGGGGCTGGAAGAACACCGGGGAGCTGTTTTTT. The V gene is TRBV5-6, the J gene TRBJ2-2; D might be TRBD1 (5 bases). The CDR3 has 16 amino acids. In germline, CDR1 is SGHDT, CDR2 YYEEEE. The V and J ends lost 4 bases and 1 base respectively, with 14 bases between them.

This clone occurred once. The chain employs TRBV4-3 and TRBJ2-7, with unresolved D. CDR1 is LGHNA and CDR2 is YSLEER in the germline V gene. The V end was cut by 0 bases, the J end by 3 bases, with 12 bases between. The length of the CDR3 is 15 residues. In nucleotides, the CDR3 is TGCGCCAGCAGCCAAGATTGGGCAGTTAACTACGAGCAGTACTTC. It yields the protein CASSQDWAVNYEQYF.

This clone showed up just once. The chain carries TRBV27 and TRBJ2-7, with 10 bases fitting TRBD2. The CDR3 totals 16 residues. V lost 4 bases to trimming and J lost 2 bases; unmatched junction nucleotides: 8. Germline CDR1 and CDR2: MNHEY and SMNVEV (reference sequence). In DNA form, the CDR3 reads TGTGCCAGCAGTTCAAAGACTAGCGGGCGCCCCTACGAGCAGTACTTC. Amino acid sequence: CASSSKTSGRPYEQYF.

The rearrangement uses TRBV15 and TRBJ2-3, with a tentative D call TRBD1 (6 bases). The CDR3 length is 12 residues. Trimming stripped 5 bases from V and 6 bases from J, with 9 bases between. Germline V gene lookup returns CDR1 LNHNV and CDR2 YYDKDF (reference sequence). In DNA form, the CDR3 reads TGTGCCACCAGCGTTACAGGGGATACGCAGTATTTT. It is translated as CATSVTGDTQYF.

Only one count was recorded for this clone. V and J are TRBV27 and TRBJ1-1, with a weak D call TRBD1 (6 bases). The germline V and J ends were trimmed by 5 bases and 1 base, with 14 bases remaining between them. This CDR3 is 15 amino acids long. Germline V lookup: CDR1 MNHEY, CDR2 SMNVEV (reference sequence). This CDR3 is CASSILGTRNTEAFF. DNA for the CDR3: TGTGCCAGCAGTATACTCGGGACACGGAACACTGAAGCTTTCTTT.

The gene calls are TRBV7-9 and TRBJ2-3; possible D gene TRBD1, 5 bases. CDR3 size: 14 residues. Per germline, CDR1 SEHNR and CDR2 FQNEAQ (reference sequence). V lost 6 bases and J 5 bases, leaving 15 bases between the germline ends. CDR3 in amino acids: CASSPEWGRDTQYF. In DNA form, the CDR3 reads TGTGCCAGCAGTCCCGAGTGGGGCAGAGATACGCAGTATTTT.

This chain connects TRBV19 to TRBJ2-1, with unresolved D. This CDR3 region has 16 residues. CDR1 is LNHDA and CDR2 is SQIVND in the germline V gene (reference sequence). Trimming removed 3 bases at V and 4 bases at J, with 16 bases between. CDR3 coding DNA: TGTGCCAGTAGTATTATTGGGCCATTACGTTACAATGAGCAGTTCTTC. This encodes CASSIIGPLRYNEQFF. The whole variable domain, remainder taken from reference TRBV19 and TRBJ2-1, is DGGITQSPKYLFRKEGQNVTLSCEQNLNHDAMYWYRQDPGQGLRLIYYSQIVNDFQKGDIAEGYSVSREKKESFPLTVTSAQKNPTAFYLCASSIIGPLRYNEQFFGPGTRLTVL.

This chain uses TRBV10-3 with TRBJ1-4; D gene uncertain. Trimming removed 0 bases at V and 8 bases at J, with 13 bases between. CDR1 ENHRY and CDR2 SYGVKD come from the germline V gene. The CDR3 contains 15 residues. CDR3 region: CAISESLDGQEKLFF. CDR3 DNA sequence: TGTGCCATCAGTGAGTCGTTAGATGGGCAGGAAAAACTGTTTTTT.

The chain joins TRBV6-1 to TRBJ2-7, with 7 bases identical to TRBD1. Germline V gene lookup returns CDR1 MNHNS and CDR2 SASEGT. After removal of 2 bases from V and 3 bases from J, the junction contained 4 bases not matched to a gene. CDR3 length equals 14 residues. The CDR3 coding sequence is TGTGCCAGCAGTGAACCGGACAGGTACTACGAGCAGTACTTC. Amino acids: CASSEPDRYYEQYF.

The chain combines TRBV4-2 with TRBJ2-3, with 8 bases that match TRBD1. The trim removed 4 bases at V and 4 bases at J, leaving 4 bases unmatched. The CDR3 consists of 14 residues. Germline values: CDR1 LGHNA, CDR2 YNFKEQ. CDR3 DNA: TGTGCCAGCAGCCCCAGGACAGGGTCAGATACGCAGTATTTT. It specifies CASSPRTGSDTQYF.

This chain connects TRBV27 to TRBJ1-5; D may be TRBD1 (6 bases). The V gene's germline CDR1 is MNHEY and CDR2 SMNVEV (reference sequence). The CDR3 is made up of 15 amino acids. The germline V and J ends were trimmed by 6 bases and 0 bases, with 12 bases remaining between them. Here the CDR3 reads CASRQQGYSNQPQHF. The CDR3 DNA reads TGTGCCAGCAGACAACAGGGATATAGCAATCAGCCCCAGCATTTT.

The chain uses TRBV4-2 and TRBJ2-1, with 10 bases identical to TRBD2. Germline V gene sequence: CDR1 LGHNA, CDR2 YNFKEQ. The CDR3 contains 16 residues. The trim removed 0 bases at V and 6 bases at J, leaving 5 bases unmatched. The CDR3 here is CASSQETTSGVNEQFF. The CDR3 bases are TGTGCCAGCAGCCAAGAAACAACTAGCGGGGTCAATGAGCAGTTCTTC.

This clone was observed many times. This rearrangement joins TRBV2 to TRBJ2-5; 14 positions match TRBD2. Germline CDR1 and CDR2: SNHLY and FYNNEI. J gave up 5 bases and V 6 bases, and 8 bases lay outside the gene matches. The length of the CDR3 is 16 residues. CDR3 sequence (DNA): TGTGCCAGCAGGAGAGGACTAGCGGGGGGAGGGGAGACCCAGTACTTC. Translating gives CASRRGLAGGGETQYF. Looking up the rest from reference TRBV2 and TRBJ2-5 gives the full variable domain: EPEVTQTPSHQVTQMGQEVILRCVPISNHLYFYWYRQILGQKVEFLVSFYNNEISEKSEIFDDQFSVERPDGSNFTLKIRSTKLEDSAMYFCASRRGLAGGGETQYFGPGTRLLVL.

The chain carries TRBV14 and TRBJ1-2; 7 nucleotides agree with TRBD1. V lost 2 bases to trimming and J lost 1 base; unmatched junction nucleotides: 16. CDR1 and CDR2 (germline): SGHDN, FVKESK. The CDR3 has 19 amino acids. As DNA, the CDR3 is TGTGCCAGCAGCCAATTGGGATTGCAGCAGGGGGGTCTTAACTATGGCTACACCTTC. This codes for CASSQLGLQQGGLNYGYTF.